This record looks at one TCR beta chain sequence and its context. The target antigen is unknown. Using immunoSEQ multiplex PCR, the repertoire was profiled, and TCRdb retains in-frame clones only, with some absent. This repertoire shows some 110,000 clones, more than 65% found once; its top ten account for roughly 3.1%. The CDR3 has 14 residues. V was trimmed by 5 bases and J by 1 base, leaving 11 bases between them. Germline CDR1 is SGHTA and CDR2 is FQGTGA. CTLA-4 blockade using ipilimumab, together with focal radiation, was received by patients with chemo-refractory metastatic non-small-cell lung cancer. These data come from a study of radiotherapy plus CTLA-4 blockade in lung cancer. Study-level points and caveats: Early blood T cell clone changes and increased post-radiation serum interferon-beta were reportedly the strongest response predictors. Clones derived from tumor TCRs expanded in blood after radiotherapy plus ipilimumab.

V and J are TRBV7-3 and TRBJ1-1, with unresolved D. This TCR was recovered from a human donor with non-small cell lung cancer that progressed on radiotherapy plus ipilimumab. Some clones in this sample may be carry-over from other donors' samples. Here the sequenced sample was peripheral blood, taken from a patient treated with radiotherapy plus ipilimumab. CDR3 nucleotide sequence: TGTGCCAGCAGCCGATACGGAAAGAACACTGAAGCTTTCTTT. Its translation: CASSRYGKNTEAFF. Supplemented by reference TRBV7-3 and TRBJ1-1, the full variable domain reads GAGVSQTPSNKVTEKGKYVELRCDPISGHTALYWYRQSLGQGPEFLIYFQGTGAADDSGLPNDRFFAVRPEGSVSTLKIQRTERGDSAVYLCASSRYGKNTEAFFGQGTRLTVV.